Presented here are 20 T cell receptor beta chains from one specimen sequenced in a study of blood T cell repertoires in COVID-19. This table comes from immunoSEQ multiplex PCR, and its TCRdb copy is limited to in-frame clones, with some not included. The data contain around 110,000 clones, approximately 89% of them singletons. The sample taken for sequencing was peripheral blood. The source of these receptors is a middle-aged man with acute or convalescent COVID-19.

The chain carries TRBV19 and TRBJ2-6; D not resolved. Trimming removed 7 bases from V and 0 bases from J, with 10 bases in between. Germline-derived CDR1 and CDR2 are LNHDA and SQIVND (reference sequence). The length of the CDR3 is 15 residues. CDR3 nucleotides: TGTGCCAGTACCTCTCTACTCTCTGGGGCCAACGTCCTGACTTTC. Amino acids: CASTSLLSGANVLTF.

J is TRBJ1-5 and V is TRBV15; D possibly corresponds to TRBD1 (5 bases). The CDR3 has 16 amino acids. Per germline, CDR1 LNHNV and CDR2 YYDKDF (reference sequence). V gave up 1 base and J gave up 0 bases, with 10 bases separating them. CDR3 in DNA: TGTGCCACCAGCAGAGTTATCGGGGGTAGCAATCAGCCCCAGCATTTT. It is translated as CATSRVIGGSNQPQHF.

This chain joins TRBV5-6 and TRBJ1-1; TRBD1 matches 10 bases. CDR1 and CDR2 from the germline V gene are SGHDT and YYEEEE. V lost 7 bases, J lost 0 bases, and 9 bases stayed unmatched. This CDR3 contains 16 residues. The CDR3 sequence: CASARDRGIMNTEAFF. The CDR3 nucleotides read TGTGCCAGCGCGAGGGACAGGGGAATTATGAACACTGAAGCTTTCTTT.

The chain has TRBV9 and TRBJ1-2, with 7 bases aligning to TRBD1. This CDR3 contains 16 residues. The V gene's germline CDR1 is SGDLS and CDR2 YYNGEE. The ends lost 0 bases at V and 8 bases at J; junction bases unmatched: 13. CDR3 DNA sequence: TGTGCCAGCAGCGTAGCTACACAGGGGCCATTAGGGGGCTACACCTTC. This codes for CASSVATQGPLGGYTF.

The chain is built from TRBV7-6 and TRBJ2-3, with TRBD1 as a possible D gene (5 bases). The CDR3 runs to 18 residues. Between the trimmed V and J ends, which lost 5 bases and 0 bases, there was a span of 21 bases. Germline lookup yields CDR1 SGHVS and CDR2 FNYEAQ. In DNA form, the CDR3 reads TGTGCCAGCAGCCCCGGCCTGAAGGGGCAGACTAGCACAGATACGCAGTATTTT. Protein: CASSPGLKGQTSTDTQYF.

The V gene is TRBV2, the J gene TRBJ1-4; possibly TRBD1 for D (6 bases). Per the germline V gene, CDR1 is SNHLY and CDR2 is FYNNEI. The V gene lost 7 bases and the J gene lost 0 bases, with 9 bases spanning the gap. This CDR3 has 14 residues. The CDR3 DNA sequence: TGTGCCAGCAAAGGGGGAGCAACTAATGAAAAACTGTTTTTT. Its protein product is CASKGGATNEKLFF.

On this clone itself: This CDR3 is also generated by other DNA sequences in the sample. The V gene is TRBV6-5, the J gene TRBJ1-5; 7 positions match TRBD1. The CDR3 sequence is 14 residues long. V shed 6 bases and J 3 bases; nucleotides not matched to a gene: 5. Germline CDR1 and CDR2: MNHEY and SVGAGI. This CDR3 reads CASRRTGSNQPQHF. Here the CDR3 DNA reads TGTGCCAGCAGACGGACAGGTTCCAATCAGCCCCAGCATTTT.

V usage is TRBV6-2 or TRBV6-3 and J usage is TRBJ2-7, with a tentative D call TRBD1 (6 bases). The germline CDR1 and CDR2 sequences are MNHEY and SVGEGT. This CDR3 region has 14 residues. V dropped 2 bases and J dropped 1 base, with 9 bases sitting between them. The CDR3 sequence is CASSYRDTSYEQYF. In DNA, the CDR3 is TGTGCCAGCAGTTACCGGGACACTTCCTACGAGCAGTACTTC.

The V gene is TRBV7-3, the J gene TRBJ2-3, with D possibly TRBD1 on 6 matching bases. Germline V gene data show CDR1 as SGHTA and CDR2 as FQGTGA. V was cut by 6 bases and J by 7 bases, with 23 bases left in between. This CDR3 has 16 residues. Written as DNA, the CDR3 is TGTGCCAGCAGATCAACAGGGTCCACCACCCCCTATACGCAGTATTTT. Its translation: CASRSTGSTTPYTQYF.

The rearrangement uses TRBV29-1 and TRBJ2-7; D uncertain. CDR1 SQVTM and CDR2 ANQGSEA come from the germline V gene. Trimming removed 7 bases from V and 6 bases from J, with 19 bases in between. The CDR3 totals 13 residues. The CDR3 bases are TGCAGCGCGGCTTACAGTGCCTTGGGCGAGCAGTACTTC. Protein: CSAAYSALGEQYF.

The chain carries TRBV3-1 (or the pseudogene TRBV3-2) and TRBJ2-7, with 10 bases that match TRBD2. J gave up 6 bases and V 4 bases, and 15 bases lay outside the gene matches. The germline V gene encodes CDR1 LGHDT and CDR2 YNNKEL (reference sequence). This CDR3 has 17 amino acids. This CDR3 is CASSPKPSSGRSVEQYF. The CDR3 DNA follows: TGTGCCAGCAGCCCGAAACCCTCTAGCGGGAGATCAGTCGAGCAGTACTTC.

This clone is a singleton in its sample. The J gene is TRBJ2-7, the V gene TRBV5-6; no clear D. The germline V gene encodes CDR1 SGHDT and CDR2 YYEEEE. The CDR3 runs to 14 residues. The ends were cut back, 0 bases at V and 0 bases at J, with 7 bases in the middle. The CDR3 region has the DNA TGTGCCAGCAGCTTGGTTTCCGGCTCCTACGAGCAGTACTTC. It codes for CASSLVSGSYEQYF.

V is TRBV5-1 and J is TRBJ2-5; 7 bases match TRBD2. The germline CDR1 and CDR2 sequences are SGHRS and YFSETQ. The CDR3 has 16 amino acids. Germline trimming cut 0 bases from V and 1 base from J; bases unmatched to any gene: 6. This CDR3 is CASSLASGGPQETQYF. CDR3 DNA: TGCGCCAGCAGCTTGGCATCGGGAGGCCCCCAAGAGACCCAGTACTTC.

This clone came up a few times. V and J are TRBV19 and TRBJ2-1; D is ambiguous. The CDR3 has 14 amino acids. V shed 5 bases and J shed 0 bases, with 8 bases lying between them. The germline gives CDR1 LNHDA, CDR2 SQIVND (reference sequence). The CDR3 sequence: CASSEASSYNEQFF. The CDR3 DNA reads TGTGCCAGTAGTGAGGCCAGCTCCTACAATGAGCAGTTCTTC.

V is TRBV27 and J is TRBJ1-1; D might be TRBD1 (5 bases). The CDR3 covers 14 residues. Trimming took 5 bases from V and 2 from J, leaving 12 bases between them. The germline V gene encodes CDR1 MNHEY and CDR2 SMNVEV (reference sequence). CDR3 sequence reads: CASSDAGFNTEAFF. Here the CDR3 DNA reads TGTGCCAGCAGTGACGCAGGGTTTAACACTGAAGCTTTCTTT.

CDR3 sequence: CASQGEAGSYEQYF. For the CDR3, the DNA is TGTGCCAGTCAAGGGGAGGCCGGCTCCTACGAGCAGTACTTC. The J gene is TRBJ2-7, the V gene TRBV19, with a weak D call TRBD2 (6 bases). CDR3 length: 14 residues. The V end lost 8 bases, the J end lost 0 bases, and 14 bases lay between the germline ends. Germline lookup yields CDR1 LNHDA and CDR2 SQIVND (reference sequence).

This clone showed up just once. The chain joins TRBV5-1 to TRBJ1-2; TRBD1 aligns across 7 bases. CDR1 is SGHRS and CDR2 is YFSETQ in the germline V gene. V was pared by 0 bases and J by 4 bases, with 18 bases of the junction left unmatched. CDR3 length equals 19 residues. Here the CDR3 DNA reads TGCGCCAGCAGCTTGGGCCTAATACCTACAGGGGTTAGTACCTATGGCTACACCTTC. It translates to CASSLGLIPTGVSTYGYTF.

This clone was found once. The J gene is TRBJ1-1, the V gene TRBV12-3 or TRBV12-4; tentative D call: TRBD1 (6 bases). The CDR3 spans 13 residues. Trimming cost V 10 bases and J 2 bases, with 14 bases left between them. The CDR3 region is CATLEGVNTEAFF. CDR3 DNA sequence: TGTGCCACACTCGAGGGGGTAAACACTGAAGCTTTCTTT.

This chain connects TRBV5-1 to TRBJ2-5; TRBD2 aligns across 7 bases. The germline V gene encodes CDR1 SGHRS and CDR2 YFSETQ. The CDR3 contains 15 residues. V gave up 2 bases and J gave up 4 bases; unmatched junction bases: 8. CDR3 loop: CASSFSAGVAETQYF. Here the CDR3 DNA reads TGCGCCAGCAGCTTTTCGGCGGGAGTGGCAGAGACCCAGTACTTC.

The rearrangement uses TRBV7-2 and TRBJ2-1; 11 nucleotides match TRBD2. There are 14 residues in the CDR3. CDR1 is SGHTA, CDR2 FQGNSA, per germline. The V segment lost 3 bases and the J segment 8 bases; nucleotides outside the gene matches: 3. The CDR3 is CASSFSGGADEQFF. The CDR3 nucleotides are TGTGCCAGCAGCTTTAGCGGGGGGGCGGATGAGCAGTTCTTC.